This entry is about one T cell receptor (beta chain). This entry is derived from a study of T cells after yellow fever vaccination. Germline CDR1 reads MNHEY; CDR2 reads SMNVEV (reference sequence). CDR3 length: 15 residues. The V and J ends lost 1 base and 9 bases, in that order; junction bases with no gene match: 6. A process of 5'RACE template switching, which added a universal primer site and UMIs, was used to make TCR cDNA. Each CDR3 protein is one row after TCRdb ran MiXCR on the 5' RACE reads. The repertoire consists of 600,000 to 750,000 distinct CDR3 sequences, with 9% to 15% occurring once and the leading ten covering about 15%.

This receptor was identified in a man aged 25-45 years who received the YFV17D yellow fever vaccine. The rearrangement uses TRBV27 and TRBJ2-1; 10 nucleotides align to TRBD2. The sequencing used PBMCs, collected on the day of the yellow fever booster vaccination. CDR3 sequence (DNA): TGTGCCAGCAGTTTATGGTCTAGCGGGAGCGGTGAGCAGTTCTTC. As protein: CASSLWSSGSGEQFF.